Reported below is one TCR beta chain. The data are from a study of PD-1 blockade in classical Hodgkin lymphoma. Time point denoted: cycle 4 day 1 (C4D1), after less than seven weeks of nivolumab. Each and every patient relapsed after autologous stem cell transplantation, and patients got differing brentuximab vedotin exposure. Assay: immunoSEQ multiplex PCR; the TCRdb copy retains only in-frame clones and omits some. The data hold tens of thousands of clones, with about 89% observed a single time. Deletions cut 3 bases from V and 6 bases from J, with 6 bases between. CDR1 and CDR2 (germline): WSHSY, SAAADI. This CDR3 comprises 11 residues.

The chain combines TRBV10-2 with TRBJ2-7; D unresolved. The sequenced sample was peripheral blood mononuclear cells (PBMCs), obtained before the fourth cycle of nivolumab. The sequence was obtained from a human donor with classical Hodgkin lymphoma. CDR3 loop: CASSDGFEQYF. CDR3 DNA sequence: TGCGCCAGCAGTGATGGTTTCGAGCAGTACTTC.